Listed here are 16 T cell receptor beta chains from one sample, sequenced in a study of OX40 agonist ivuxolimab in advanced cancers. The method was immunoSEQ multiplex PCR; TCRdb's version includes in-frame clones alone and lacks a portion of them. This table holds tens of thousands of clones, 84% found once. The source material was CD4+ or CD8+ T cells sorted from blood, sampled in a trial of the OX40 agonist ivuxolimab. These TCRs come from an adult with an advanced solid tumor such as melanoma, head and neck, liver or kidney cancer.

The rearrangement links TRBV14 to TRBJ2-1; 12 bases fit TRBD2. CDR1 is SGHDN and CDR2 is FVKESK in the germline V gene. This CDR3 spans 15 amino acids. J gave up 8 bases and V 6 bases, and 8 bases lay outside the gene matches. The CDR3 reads CASRQTSGGSDEQFF. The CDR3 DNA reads TGTGCCAGCAGGCAGACTAGCGGGGGATCCGATGAGCAGTTCTTC.

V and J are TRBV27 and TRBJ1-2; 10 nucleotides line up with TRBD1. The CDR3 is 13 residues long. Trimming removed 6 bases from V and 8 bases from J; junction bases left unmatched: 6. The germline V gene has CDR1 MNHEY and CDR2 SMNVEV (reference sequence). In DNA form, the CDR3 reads TGTGCCAGCAGCCGGGACAGGGGCGGGGGCTACACCTTC. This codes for CASSRDRGGGYTF.

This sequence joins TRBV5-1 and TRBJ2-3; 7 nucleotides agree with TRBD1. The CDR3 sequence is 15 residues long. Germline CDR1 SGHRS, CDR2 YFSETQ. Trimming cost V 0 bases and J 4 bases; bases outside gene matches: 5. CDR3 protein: CASSLGTGYADTQYF. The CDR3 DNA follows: TGCGCCAGCAGCTTGGGGACAGGATATGCAGATACGCAGTATTTT.

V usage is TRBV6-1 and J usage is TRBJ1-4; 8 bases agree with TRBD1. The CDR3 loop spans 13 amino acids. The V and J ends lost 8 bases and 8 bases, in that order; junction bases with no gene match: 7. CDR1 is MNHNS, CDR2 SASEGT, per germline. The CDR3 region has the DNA TGTGCCAGCGAGAGCAGGGGGCACGAAAAACTGTTTTTT. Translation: CASESRGHEKLFF.

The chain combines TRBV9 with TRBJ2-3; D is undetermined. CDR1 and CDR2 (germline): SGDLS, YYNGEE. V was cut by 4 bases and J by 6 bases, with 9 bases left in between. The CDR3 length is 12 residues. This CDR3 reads CASSPQGDTQYF. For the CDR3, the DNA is TGTGCCAGCAGCCCCCAAGGTGATACGCAGTATTTT.

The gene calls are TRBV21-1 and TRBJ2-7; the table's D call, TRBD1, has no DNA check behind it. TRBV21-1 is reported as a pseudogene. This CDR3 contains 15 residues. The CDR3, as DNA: TGTGCCAGCAGCCACGGCCGGGACAGGGGGCACGAGCAGTACTTC. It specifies CASSHGRDRGHEQYF.

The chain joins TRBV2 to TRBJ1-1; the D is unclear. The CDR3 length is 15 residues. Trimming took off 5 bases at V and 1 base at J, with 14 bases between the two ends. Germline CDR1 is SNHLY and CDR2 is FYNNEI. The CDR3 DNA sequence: TGTGCCAGCAGTCCCCCCGACACTGAGAACACTGAAGCTTTCTTT. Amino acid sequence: CASSPPDTENTEAFF. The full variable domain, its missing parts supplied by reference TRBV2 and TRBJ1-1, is EPEVTQTPSHQVTQMGQEVILRCVPISNHLYFYWYRQILGQKVEFLVSFYNNEISEKSEIFDDQFSVERPDGSNFTLKIRSTKLEDSAMYFCASSPPDTENTEAFFGQGTRLTVV.

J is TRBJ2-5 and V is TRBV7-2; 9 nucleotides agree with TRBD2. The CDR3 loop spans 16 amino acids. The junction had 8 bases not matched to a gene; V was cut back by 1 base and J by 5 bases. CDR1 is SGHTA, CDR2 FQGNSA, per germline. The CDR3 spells CASSLEAGGPWETQYF. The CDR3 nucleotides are TGTGCCAGCAGCTTAGAGGCGGGAGGGCCATGGGAGACCCAGTACTTC. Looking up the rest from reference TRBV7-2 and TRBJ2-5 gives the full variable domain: GAGVSQSPSNKVTEKGKDVELRCDPISGHTALYWYRQSLGQGLEFLIYFQGNSAPDKSGLPSDRFSAERTGGSVSTLTIQRTQQEDSAVYLCASSLEAGGPWETQYFGPGTRLLVL.

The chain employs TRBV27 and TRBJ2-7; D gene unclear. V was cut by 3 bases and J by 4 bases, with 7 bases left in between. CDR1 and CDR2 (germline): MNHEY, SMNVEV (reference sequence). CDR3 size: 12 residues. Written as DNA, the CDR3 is TGTGCCAGCAGTTTTGACCGATACGAGCAGTACTTC. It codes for CASSFDRYEQYF.

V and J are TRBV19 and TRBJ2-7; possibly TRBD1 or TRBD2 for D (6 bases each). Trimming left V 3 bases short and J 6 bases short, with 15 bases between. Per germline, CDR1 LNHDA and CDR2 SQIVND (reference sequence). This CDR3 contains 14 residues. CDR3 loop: CASSMRGAAFEQYF. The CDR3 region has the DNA TGTGCCAGTAGTATGAGGGGGGCAGCTTTCGAGCAGTACTTC.

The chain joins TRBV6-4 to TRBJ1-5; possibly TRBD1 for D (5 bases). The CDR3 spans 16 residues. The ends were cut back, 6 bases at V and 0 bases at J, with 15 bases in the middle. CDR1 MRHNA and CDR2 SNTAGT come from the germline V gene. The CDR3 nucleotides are TGTGCCAGCAGAGGGAAGACAGCTTATAGCAATCAGCCCCAGCATTTT. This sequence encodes CASRGKTAYSNQPQHF.

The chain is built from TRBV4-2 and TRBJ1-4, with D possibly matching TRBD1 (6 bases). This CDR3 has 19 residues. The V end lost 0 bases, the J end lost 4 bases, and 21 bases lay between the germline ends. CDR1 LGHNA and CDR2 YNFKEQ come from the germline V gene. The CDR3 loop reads CASSQDNLGGLGGNEKLFF. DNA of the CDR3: TGTGCCAGCAGCCAAGATAATTTGGGGGGGCTTGGAGGTAATGAAAAACTGTTTTTT.

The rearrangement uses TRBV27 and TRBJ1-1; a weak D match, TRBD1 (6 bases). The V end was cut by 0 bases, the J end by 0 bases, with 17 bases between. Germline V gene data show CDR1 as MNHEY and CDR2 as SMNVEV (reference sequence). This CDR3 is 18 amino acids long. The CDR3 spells CASSLSIPGHRLNTEAFF. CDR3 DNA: TGTGCCAGCAGTTTATCGATACCGGGACACCGATTGAACACTGAAGCTTTCTTT.

DNA of the CDR3: TGCGCCAGCAGCTTGACAGGAGTTACTAATGAAAAACTGTTTTTT. Amino acids: CASSLTGVTNEKLFF. The chain links TRBV5-1 to TRBJ1-4, with D perhaps matching TRBD1 (5 bases). The germline gives CDR1 SGHRS, CDR2 YFSETQ. CDR3 size: 15 residues. The V end lost 1 base, the J end lost 2 bases, and 9 bases lay between the germline ends.

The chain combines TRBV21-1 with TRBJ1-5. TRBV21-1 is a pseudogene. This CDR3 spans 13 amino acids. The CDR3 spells CASTGVGNQPQHF. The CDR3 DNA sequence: TGTGCCAGCACGGGGGTGGGCAATCAGCCCCAGCATTTT.

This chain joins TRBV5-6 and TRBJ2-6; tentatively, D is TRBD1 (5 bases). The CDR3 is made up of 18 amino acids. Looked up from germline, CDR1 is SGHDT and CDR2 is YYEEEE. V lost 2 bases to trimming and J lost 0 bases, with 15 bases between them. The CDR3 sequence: CASSFRTTRGSGANVLTF. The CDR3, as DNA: TGTGCCAGCAGCTTTCGGACAACAAGGGGCTCTGGGGCCAACGTCCTGACTTTC.